What follows are 28 T cell receptor beta chains derived from one specimen sequenced in a study. TCRdb called the 5' RACE reads again in MiXCR, with one record for every CDR3 protein. The sample lists 35,000 to 50,000 distinct CDR3 sequences, just under 30% occurring once. The sequenced sample was memory CD4+ T cells sorted from a lymph node. Subset here: memory CD4+ T cells, CD4+CD45RO+CD25-. The receptor set was obtained from a female donor with breast cancer.

This clonotype showed up just a few times. The genes are TRBV20-1 and TRBJ2-1; D remains unclear. V dropped 1 base and J dropped 9 bases, with 7 bases sitting between them. The germline gives CDR1 DFQATT, CDR2 SNEGSKA (reference sequence). The CDR3 totals 11 residues. The CDR3 region is CSARAGGEQFF. CDR3 coding DNA: TGCAGTGCTAGAGCCGGCGGTGAGCAGTTCTTC.

This sequence joins TRBV5-1 and TRBJ2-5, with D perhaps matching TRBD1 (6 bases). CDR3 size: 13 residues. Trimming left V 3 bases short and J 3 bases short, with 9 bases between. Germline CDR1 and CDR2: SGHRS and YFSETQ. The CDR3 bases are TGCGCCAGCAGCTCGGCAGGGGAAGAGACCCAGTACTTC. Translation gives CASSSAGEETQYF.

The table lists this clonotype with a few counts. The CDR3 does not close with the conserved phenylalanine or tryptophan, likely indicating a read error. The chain combines TRBV2 with TRBJ2-2; the D is unclear. The CDR3 contains 11 residues. Between the trimmed V and J ends, which lost 11 bases and 13 bases, there was a span of 17 bases. CDR1 and CDR2 from the germline V gene are SNHLY and FYNNEI. The DNA for the CDR3 is TGTGCCGGCGACGGTGGTCCGGGGCTGTTTGTT. Amino acid sequence: CAGDGGPGLFV.

This clonotype was counted a few times. The chain carries TRBV7-2 and TRBJ2-7; either TRBD1 or TRBD2 may supply D (5 bases each). Per the germline V gene, CDR1 is SGHTA and CDR2 is FQGNSA. Trimming removed 2 bases from V and 2 bases from J, with 13 bases in between. The CDR3 is 15 amino acids. As DNA, the CDR3 is TGTGCCAGCAGCTTACCGGGACGGCCCCCCTACGAGCAGTACTTC. Residues: CASSLPGRPPYEQYF.

This clonotype qualifies as medium-sized. The V gene is TRBV9, the J gene TRBJ2-7; 7 bases fit TRBD1. CDR3 size: 14 residues. V was clipped by 0 bases and J by 8 bases; unmatched bases: 8. Germline-derived CDR1 and CDR2 are SGDLS and YYNGEE. DNA of the CDR3: TGTGCCAGCAGCGTAGCTCGGGACAGTTCTAAGCAGTACTTC. Protein: CASSVARDSSKQYF.

The chain combines TRBV5-1 with TRBJ2-1; 7 nucleotides line up with TRBD2. This CDR3 is 16 amino acids long. Germline assignment: CDR1 SGHRS and CDR2 YFSETQ. Trimming at V came to 3 bases and at J to 6 bases, leaving 12 bases not matched to a gene. In nucleotides, the CDR3 is TGCGCCAGCAGCTCCATAGCGGGCCTTCCCTGCAATGAGCAGTTCTTC. Its translation is CASSSIAGLPCNEQFF.

This clonotype was observed a handful of times. The rearrangement links TRBV4-1 to TRBJ2-7; D perhaps matches TRBD2 (6 bases). The CDR3 length is 13 residues. V was cut by 1 base and J by 6 bases, with 10 bases left in between. Germline V lookup: CDR1 MGHRA, CDR2 YSYEKL. Here the CDR3 DNA reads TGCGCCAGCAGCCAAGTGGGGGGAGGCGAGCAGTACTTC. Its protein is CASSQVGGGEQYF.

Notes on this clonotype: One end of the junction fails to match germline, which may point to a read error. The DNA for the CDR3 is TGCGCCAGCAGCTTGGCCCGAGCGGGGGTAGAGACCCAGTACTTC. Its translation: CASSLARAGVETQYF. The chain joins TRBV5-5 to TRBJ2-5; 8 nucleotides line up with TRBD2. Germline V gene data show CDR1 as SGHKS and CDR2 as YYEKEE (reference sequence). This CDR3 is built from 15 residues.

This clonotype occurred a few times. The rearrangement links TRBV20-1 to TRBJ2-7; 7 bases map to TRBD2. Germline V gene lookup returns CDR1 DFQATT and CDR2 SNEGSKA (reference sequence). The CDR3 totals 12 residues. Trimming at V came to 3 bases and at J to 2 bases, leaving 1 base not matched to a gene. CDR3 sequence reads: CSASGGTYEQYF. CDR3 bases: TGCAGTGCTAGCGGGGGGACCTACGAGCAGTACTTC.

The rearrangement links TRBV5-1 to TRBJ2-5; D is undetermined. This CDR3 is 15 amino acids long. CDR1 and CDR2 (germline): SGHRS, YFSETQ. V gave up 0 bases and J gave up 5 bases, with 14 bases separating them. This CDR3 reads CASSLAPGPQETQYF. CDR3 sequence (DNA): TGCGCCAGCAGCTTGGCCCCCGGACCCCAGGAGACCCAGTACTTC.

The chain links TRBV3-1 to TRBJ2-5; 7 nucleotides agree with TRBD2. The CDR3 totals 13 residues. Germline trimming cut 3 bases from V and 8 bases from J; bases unmatched to any gene: 6. In germline, CDR1 is LGHDT, CDR2 YNNKEL (reference sequence). The DNA for the CDR3 is TGTGCCAGCAGCCAGCGGGGGAGATATACCCAGTACTTC. Its translation: CASSQRGRYTQYF.

The chain joins TRBV20-1 to TRBJ1-5; no definite D call. The V end was cut by 2 bases, the J end by 0 bases, with 14 bases between. Germline V lookup: CDR1 DFQATT, CDR2 SNEGSKA (reference sequence). This CDR3 is 16 amino acids long. CDR3 in amino acids: CSARKTPMYSNQPQHF. Here the CDR3 DNA reads TGCAGTGCTAGAAAAACCCCGATGTATAGCAATCAGCCCCAGCATTTT.

The rearrangement joins TRBV28 to TRBJ2-7; 9 bases line up with TRBD1. Per germline, CDR1 MDHEN and CDR2 SYDVKM. J was trimmed by 3 bases and V by 6 bases; bases with no gene match: 6. This CDR3 is 14 amino acids long. The CDR3, as DNA: TGTGCCAGCAGCCCCGCGACAGGGGGCTACGAGCAGTACTTC. This translates into CASSPATGGYEQYF.

In the case of this clonotype: This may come from a read error, since a much larger clone is one base off. The chain is built from TRBV6-5 and TRBJ1-2; D not certain. The CDR3 is 13 residues long. Germline V gene data show CDR1 as MNHEY and CDR2 as SVGAGI. Here the CDR3 reads CDSSLSESLIYTF. CDR3 in DNA: TGTGACAGCAGCCTATCTGAGAGTCTGATCTACACCTTC.

This clonotype was seen many times. The V gene is TRBV7-9, the J gene TRBJ1-6, with D possibly being TRBD1 (5 bases). There are 13 residues in the CDR3. Per the germline V gene, CDR1 is SEHNR and CDR2 is FQNEAQ (reference sequence). Trimming stripped 1 base from V and 11 bases from J, with 9 bases between. The CDR3 spells CASSLDRDAPLHF. The CDR3 nucleotides are TGTGCCAGCAGCTTAGACCGGGACGCACCCCTCCACTTT.

Concerning this clonotype itself: A clone one base away is much larger, so this may be a read error. The chain has TRBV20-1 and TRBJ2-4; D possibly corresponds to TRBD1 (5 bases). The CDR3 contains 14 residues. Germline CDR1 is DFQATT and CDR2 is SNEGSKA (reference sequence). CDR3 nucleotides: TGCAGTGCTAGCCCCCCTGTAGGACAAAACGTTCAGTACTTC. Its translation is CSASPPVGQNVQYF.

The chain combines TRBV6-5 with TRBJ2-3; 7 positions agree with TRBD1. The CDR3 runs to 13 residues. Germline trimming cut 5 bases from V and 9 bases from J; bases unmatched to any gene: 8. Germline loops: CDR1 MNHEY, CDR2 SVGAGI. The CDR3, as DNA: TGTGCCAGCAGTGGAAAGACAGGGAGCACGCAGTATTTT. This codes for CASSGKTGSTQYF.

V and J are TRBV11-3 and TRBJ2-1; TRBD1 agrees at 7 bases. The V segment lost 4 bases and the J segment 5 bases; nucleotides outside the gene matches: 8. Germline V gene sequence: CDR1 SGHNT, CDR2 YENEEA. The CDR3 totals 15 residues. This CDR3 is CASSSRTGSHNEQFF. DNA for the CDR3: TGTGCCAGCAGCTCCAGGACAGGATCACACAATGAGCAGTTCTTC.

This clonotype occurred many times. The rearrangement links TRBV7-9 to TRBJ2-1; D not certain. The CDR3 runs to 16 residues. The germline V gene encodes CDR1 SEHNR and CDR2 FQNEAQ (reference sequence). The V and J ends lost 5 bases and 1 base respectively, with 15 bases between them. The CDR3 coding sequence is TGTGCCAGCAGCCTTCGTAGCCAAGAATCCTACAATGAGCAGTTCTTC. Translated: CASSLRSQESYNEQFF.

V usage is TRBV12-3 or TRBV12-4 and J usage is TRBJ2-2; D remains unclear. Trimming stripped 4 bases from V and 1 base from J, with 13 bases between. This CDR3 is built from 16 residues. For the CDR3, the DNA is TGTGCCAGCAGTTCCTATAACCCGGGGAACACCGGGGAGCTGTTTTTT. Encoded protein: CASSSYNPGNTGELFF.

The sample holds many counts of this clonotype. For the CDR3, the DNA is TGTGCCAGCAGTTACGACCCTATTCGGGTCGAGTACACTGAAGCTTTCTTT. As protein: CASSYDPIRVEYTEAFF. The chain links TRBV6-5 to TRBJ1-1; no clear D. CDR3 length equals 17 residues. Germline V gives CDR1 MNHEY, CDR2 SVGAGI. Between the trimmed V and J ends, which lost 2 bases and 3 bases, there was a span of 19 bases.

The chain joins TRBV4-2 to TRBJ2-7; D is ambiguous. Germline V gives CDR1 LGHNA, CDR2 YNFKEQ. V lost 0 bases, J lost 0 bases, and 12 bases lay in between. This CDR3 has 16 amino acids. The CDR3 reads CASSQDKDQSSYEQYF. The DNA of the CDR3 is TGTGCCAGCAGCCAAGATAAGGACCAGAGCTCCTACGAGCAGTACTTC.

This clonotype was detected ten times or more. The gene calls are TRBV7-9 and TRBJ1-4, with D hard to call. In germline, CDR1 is SEHNR, CDR2 FQNEAQ (reference sequence). The V end lost 3 bases, the J end lost 8 bases, and 7 bases lay between the germline ends. The CDR3 covers 12 residues. The CDR3 spells CASSFSGEKLFF. The CDR3 DNA sequence: TGTGCCAGCAGCTTCAGTGGAGAAAAACTGTTTTTT.

CDR3 loop: CASSQGPAVLVKNIQYF. The DNA for the CDR3 is TGCGCCAGCAGCCAAGGGCCGGCGGTTCTAGTCAAAAACATTCAGTACTTC. This chain uses TRBV4-1 with TRBJ2-4, with D hard to call. V was clipped by 1 base and J by 3 bases, with 16 bases between them. The CDR3 runs to 17 residues. Germline CDR1 MGHRA, CDR2 YSYEKL.

Points on this clonotype: Likely a read error: the CDR3 ends without its conserved phenylalanine or tryptophan. This chain joins TRBV7-3 and TRBJ2-5; 8 nucleotides match TRBD2. Looked up from germline, CDR1 is SGHTA and CDR2 is FQGTGA. Trimming at V came to 4 bases and at J to 4 bases, leaving 8 bases not matched to a gene. The CDR3 runs 15 residues. CDR3 region: CASSSAGARGETQYC. The CDR3 DNA reads TGTGCCAGCAGCTCAGCGGGGGCCCGGGGAGAGACCCAGTACTGC.

This clonotype was recorded a few times. The gene calls are TRBV21-1 and TRBJ2-7; the table calls TRBD2, which could not be checked here. TRBV21-1 constitutes a pseudogene. The CDR3 consists of 17 residues. CDR3 region: CASSKGGPIQPSYEQYF. CDR3 bases: TGTGCCAGCAGCAAAGGAGGGCCGATCCAACCCTCCTACGAGCAGTACTTC.

This clonotype was found a few times. This could be a read error, since a much larger clone is one nucleotide away. The chain couples TRBV15 to TRBJ2-1; 7 bases map to TRBD2. The CDR3 covers 15 residues. The germline CDR1 and CDR2 sequences are LNHNV and YYDKDF (reference sequence). The CDR3 nucleotides read TGTGCCGCCAGCGCTCCAGGGCGGGAGTTCAATGAGCAGTTCTTC. Translating it yields CAASAPGREFNEQFF.

The V call is TRBV7-3, the J call TRBJ2-2; TRBD1 agrees at 9 bases. CDR1 and CDR2 from the germline V gene are SGHTA and FQGTGA. CDR3 length: 16 amino acids. The V gene end was trimmed by 6 bases and the J gene end by 1 base; junction bases not matched to a gene: 6. This CDR3 reads CASRPQGALNTGELFF. CDR3 sequence (DNA): TGTGCCAGCAGGCCACAGGGGGCCCTGAACACCGGGGAGCTGTTTTTT.